A selection of T cell receptor beta chains follows, all from one sample in a study of T cell responses to AZD1222 COVID-19 vaccine. The data were produced by immunoSEQ multiplex PCR, yet TCRdb's version contains in-frame clones alone and is incomplete. The sample carries 84,000 or so clones, 70% to 90% recorded once. This material consisted of peripheral blood, taken on day 0 of AZD1222 vaccination. These receptors all stem from an adult in good health. Each CDR3 is given with its conserved first and last residue. The D gene is left open where the match is weak. Rows give clone size only sometimes, using once, few, many, or a class for an expanded clone.

- TRBJ2-5 TRBV14 - TGTGCCAGCAGCCAAGGAAAGAAAGGGGTGGGGGAGACCCAGTACTTC CASSQGKKGVGETQYF
- TRBJ2-3 TRBV18 TRBD1 TGTGCCAGCTCACCTTTGGGACAGTCCACAGATACGCAGTATTTT CASSPLGQSTDTQYF
- TRBJ1-6 TRBV27 - TGTGCCAGCAGTTTTGAAGGAGAGAATTCACCCCTCCACTTT CASSFEGENSPLHF
- TRBJ2-7 TRBV6-1 TRBD1 TGTGCCAGCAGTTCCGGGACAGGGGCACACGAGCAGTACTTC CASSSGTGAHEQYF
- TRBJ2-1 TRBV5-4 TRBD1 TGTGCCAGCAGCTTGGCCCTTGGACAGGGAGGGCAGTTCTTC CASSLALGQGGQFF
- TRBJ2-7 TRBV28 TRBD1 TGTGCCAGCAGTTCTCCCGGGACAGGGGGCCGGGGCGAGCAGTACTTC CASSSPGTGGRGEQYF
- TRBJ2-3 TRBV5-5 - TGTGCCAGCAGCCTCGGATCCCCGACAGATACGCAGTATTTT CASSLGSPTDTQYF
- TRBJ1-1 TRBV5-1 - TGCGCCAGCAGCTTGGCGTCAGGGTGGGGGGCGAACACTGAAGCTTTCTTT CASSLASGWGANTEAFF
- TRBJ1-1 TRBV19 TRBD1 TGTGCCAGTAGTATTTTTAGGGGGCTGAGAGCTTTCTTT CASSIFRGLRAFF
- TRBJ1-1 TRBV5-1 TRBD1 TGCGCCAGCAGCGGAACTACAGGGGGCTTATCTGAAGCTTTCTTT CASSGTTGGLSEAFF
few TRBJ1-3 TRBV18 - TGTGCCAGCTCACCTCTTTCGGGGGGCTCTGGAAACACCATATATTTT CASSPLSGGSGNTIYF
- TRBJ1-1 TRBV14 - TGTGCCAGCAGCCAAGATCTTTACACTGAAGCTTTCTTT CASSQDLYTEAFF
- TRBJ2-2 TRBV7-2 - TGTGCCAGCAGCCCCGGGTGGGCGCGCACCGGGGAGCTGTTTTTT CASSPGWARTGELFF
- TRBJ1-1 TRBV5-4 - TGTGCCAGCAGCTTGGGAGAGGGGGGTACTGAAGCTTTCTTT CASSLGEGGTEAFF
- TRBJ2-5 TRBV27 - TGTGCCAGCAGTTTATTGGGCGCACAGGGGGGGACCCGGTGGGCAGAGACCCAGTACTTC CASSLLGAQGGTRWAETQYF
- TRBJ1-1 TRBV12-3/TRBV12-4 - TGTGCCAGTGGGCCAAGGGCGCTCACTGAAGCTTTCTTT CASGPRALTEAFF
- TRBJ1-6 TRBV3-1/TRBV3-2 - TGTGCCAGCAGCCAAGTCGGAGACCCACCCCTCCACTTT CASSQVGDPPLHF